Included here is one TCR beta chain sequence, with context. This specimen comes from a study of ipilimumab plus nivolumab after autologous stem cell transplantation. The table came from immunoSEQ multiplex PCR; TCRdb's copy has only in-frame clones and leaves some out. This table holds roughly 86,000 clones, approximately 83% found once. Patients got ipilimumab 1 mg/kg beginning 14 to 28 days post-transplant. The CDR3 runs to 13 residues. The germline V and J ends were trimmed by 5 bases and 4 bases, with 8 bases remaining between them. CDR1 and CDR2 (germline): MGHRA, YSYEKL. The material was PBMCs, obtained in a trial of ipilimumab plus nivolumab as post-transplant consolidation. The receptor's source is a male donor with diffuse large B-cell lymphoma. The chain links TRBV4-1 to TRBJ1-4; no clear D. For the CDR3, the DNA is TGCGCCAGCAGCAGGGCCTATAATGAAAAACTGTTTTTT. This translates into CASSRAYNEKLFF.